These 32 T cell receptor beta chains originate from one sample sequenced in a study of regulatory and conventional T cells in RAG deficiency. Profiling relied on immunoSEQ multiplex PCR, and the TCRdb table lists in-frame clones only, not all of them. The repertoire has around 37,000 clones, 75% to 90% of them found once; the top ten carry roughly an eighth. This sample was also put to use in a study of regulatory T cells. That paper states: The primer mix had 52 TRBV and 13 TRBJ primers.

The specimen sequenced was CD8+ T cells sorted from blood. The source is a human donor in good health.

The chain joins TRBV5-4 to TRBJ2-7, with TRBD2 matching over 13 bases. The CDR3 is 14 residues long. CDR1 SGHNT and CDR2 YYREEE come from the germline V gene (reference sequence). V dropped 4 bases and J dropped 7; count of bases not matched to a gene: 5. The CDR3 region is CASSHEGLAGEQYF. The CDR3 region has the DNA TGTGCCAGCAGCCATGAGGGACTAGCGGGGGAGCAGTACTTC.

The chain links TRBV30 to TRBJ1-4, with no clear D. The CDR3 covers 12 residues. The germline V gene encodes CDR1 GTSNPN and CDR2 SVGIG (reference sequence). V dropped 2 bases and J dropped 7 bases, with 8 bases sitting between them. The chain's CDR3 is CAWSNLGEKLFF. In DNA, the CDR3 is TGTGCCTGGAGTAATTTAGGTGAAAAACTGTTTTTT.

This clone was detected once. The chain uses TRBV5-1 and TRBJ1-1; 10 nucleotides align to TRBD1. The CDR3 consists of 15 residues. Losses at the gene ends were 3 bases for V and 7 bases for J; bases not matched to a gene: 9. CDR1 and CDR2 (germline): SGHRS, YFSETQ. CDR3 in DNA: TGCGCCAGCAGCTCAATAGACAGGGGGCGGTTTGAAGCTTTCTTT. This encodes CASSSIDRGRFEAFF.

V is TRBV27 and J is TRBJ2-7; TRBD1 matches at 8 bases. Germline CDR1 and CDR2: MNHEY and SMNVEV (reference sequence). J was trimmed by 2 bases and V by 6 bases; bases with no gene match: 9. The CDR3 length is 15 residues. The CDR3 region is CASSPDRGLTYEQYF. CDR3 DNA sequence: TGTGCCAGCAGCCCCGACAGGGGCCTTACCTACGAGCAGTACTTC.

The chain joins TRBV5-1 to TRBJ1-4; D is uncertain. The CDR3 is 14 amino acids. The germline gives CDR1 SGHRS, CDR2 YFSETQ. Trimming took 2 bases from V and 0 from J, leaving 5 bases between them. The CDR3 DNA reads TGCGCCAGCAGCTTTGACACAACTAATGAAAAACTGTTTTTT. Protein: CASSFDTTNEKLFF.

The rearrangement uses TRBV7-9 and TRBJ2-1; 7 nucleotides line up with TRBD2. V was clipped by 6 bases and J by 2 bases; unmatched bases: 7. The length of the CDR3 is 15 residues. Germline V gene lookup returns CDR1 SEHNR and CDR2 FQNEAQ (reference sequence). DNA for the CDR3: TGTGCCAGCAGTACCCCGGGGGGTACCTACAATGAGCAGTTCTTC. It translates to CASSTPGGTYNEQFF.

DNA of the CDR3: TGTGCCAGCAGCCAAGTGGGGGGTAATGAGCAGTTCTTC. Its protein product is CASSQVGGNEQFF. The gene calls are TRBV4-2 and TRBJ2-1, with D maybe TRBD2 (6 bases). This CDR3 contains 13 residues. V was trimmed by 1 base and J by 7 bases, leaving 8 bases between them. In germline, CDR1 is LGHNA, CDR2 YNFKEQ.

V gene TRBV29-1 combines with J gene TRBJ1-1; 7 nucleotides agree with TRBD1. V lost 4 bases and J lost 4; bases outside the gene matches: 6. Germline CDR1 and CDR2: SQVTM and ANQGSEA. This CDR3 has 13 amino acids. CDR3 coding DNA: TGCAGCGTTGCCAGGGGGTTGGGCACTGAAGCTTTCTTT. Its protein product is CSVARGLGTEAFF.

This chain uses TRBV5-5 with TRBJ1-2; D remains ambiguous. The CDR3 is 15 residues long. V lost 0 bases, J lost 4 bases, and 13 bases lay in between. Germline values: CDR1 SGHKS, CDR2 YYEKEE (reference sequence). CDR3 sequence: CASSLASGVVYGYTF. As DNA, the CDR3 is TGTGCCAGCAGCTTGGCGTCAGGCGTAGTCTATGGCTACACCTTC.

The chain links TRBV19 to TRBJ1-1; D not certain. Germline V gene lookup returns CDR1 LNHDA and CDR2 SQIVND (reference sequence). The CDR3 covers 14 residues. V was trimmed by 0 bases and J by 11 bases, leaving 16 bases between them. For the CDR3, the DNA is TGTGCCAGTAGTATAGATGCAGAGACCAGATGGGCTTTCTTT. Amino acids: CASSIDAETRWAFF. Drawing the rest from reference TRBV19 and TRBJ1-1, the complete variable domain is DGGITQSPKYLFRKEGQNVTLSCEQNLNHDAMYWYRQDPGQGLRLIYYSQIVNDFQKGDIAEGYSVSREKKESFPLTVTSAQKNPTAFYLCASSIDAETRWAFFGQGTRLTVV.

This clone is a singleton in its sample. This rearrangement joins TRBV19 to TRBJ1-2; 8 bases are a match to TRBD1. V lost 8 bases, J lost 3 bases, and 20 bases stayed unmatched. Germline-derived CDR1 and CDR2 are LNHDA and SQIVND (reference sequence). The CDR3 totals 18 residues. This chain's CDR3 is CASQRSTFTRGRDYGYTF. CDR3 DNA sequence: TGTGCCAGTCAACGATCTACCTTTACCAGGGGGCGAGACTATGGCTACACCTTC. The full variable domain, in which reference TRBV19 and TRBJ1-2 provide the parts outside the CDR3, is DGGITQSPKYLFRKEGQNVTLSCEQNLNHDAMYWYRQDPGQGLRLIYYSQIVNDFQKGDIAEGYSVSREKKESFPLTVTSAQKNPTAFYLCASQRSTFTRGRDYGYTFGSGTRLTVV.

The chain joins TRBV19 to TRBJ2-2; D not certain. CDR1 is LNHDA and CDR2 is SQIVND in the germline V gene (reference sequence). This CDR3 has 13 residues. V shed 1 base and J shed 1 base, with 1 base lying between them. This chain's CDR3 is CASSIVNTGELFF. Written as DNA, the CDR3 is TGTGCCAGTAGTATAGTGAACACCGGGGAGCTGTTTTTT.

V usage is TRBV7-6 and J usage is TRBJ2-7; tentative D call: TRBD1 (5 bases). Germline V CDR1 and CDR2: SGHVS, FNYEAQ. The CDR3 sequence is 13 residues long. Trimming pared 5 bases from V and 0 bases from J, leaving 8 bases between. The CDR3, as DNA: TGTGCCAGCAGCCCCAGGGTCTCCTACGAGCAGTACTTC. The encoded protein is CASSPRVSYEQYF.

The chain combines TRBV5-1 with TRBJ2-5; TRBD1 matches 10 bases. V was pared by 4 bases and J by 6 bases, with 9 bases of the junction left unmatched. The CDR3 totals 15 residues. CDR1 is SGHRS and CDR2 is YFSETQ in the germline V gene. The CDR3: CASSPDRGYSKTQYF. CDR3 nucleotides: TGCGCCAGCAGCCCGGACAGGGGGTATTCAAAGACCCAGTACTTC. Based on the CDR3 plus reference TRBV5-1 and TRBJ2-5, the full variable domain is KAGVTQTPRYLIKTRGQQVTLSCSPISGHRSVSWYQQTPGQGLQFLFEYFSETQRNKGNFPGRFSGRQFSNSRSEMNVSTLELGDSALYLCASSPDRGYSKTQYFGPGTRLLVL.

The chain recombines TRBV5-5 with TRBJ1-2, with a possible D match to TRBD1 (5 bases). CDR3 length: 15 residues. V lost 4 bases, J lost 3 bases, and 16 bases lay in between. The germline gives CDR1 SGHKS, CDR2 YYEKEE (reference sequence). In nucleotides, the CDR3 is TGTGCCAGCAGCCAAGTTTGGGGGGGAGACTATGGCTACACCTTC. This sequence encodes CASSQVWGGDYGYTF.

The chain uses TRBV7-6 and TRBJ2-2; 11 bases are a match to TRBD1. With 5 bases clipped from V and 7 bases from J, the junction kept 6 bases outside the gene matches. The CDR3 sequence is 15 residues long. Germline lookup yields CDR1 SGHVS and CDR2 FNYEAQ. The CDR3 loop reads CASSTRTGGGGELFF. CDR3 nucleotide sequence: TGTGCCAGCAGCACCCGGACAGGGGGCGGCGGGGAGCTGTTTTTT.

The V call is TRBV7-9, the J call TRBJ2-2, with TRBD1 matching over 9 bases. V shed 2 bases, J shed 1 base, and the junction held 2 bases outside the gene matches. Germline CDR1 and CDR2: SEHNR and FQNEAQ (reference sequence). The CDR3 is 16 amino acids. Here the CDR3 reads CASSLLDRGNTGELFF. The CDR3 bases are TGTGCCAGCAGCTTACTGGACAGGGGGAACACCGGGGAGCTGTTTTTT.

This rearrangement joins TRBV4-2 to TRBJ2-7; 7 positions match TRBD1. Losses at the gene ends were 4 bases for V and 2 bases for J; bases not matched to a gene: 5. From germline, CDR1 is LGHNA and CDR2 YNFKEQ. The length of the CDR3 is 14 residues. CDR3 amino acids: CASSLPGTAYEQYF. The CDR3 DNA follows: TGTGCCAGCAGCCTCCCCGGGACAGCCTACGAGCAGTACTTC.

The rearrangement joins TRBV5-1 to TRBJ2-3; 15 positions agree with TRBD2. This CDR3 contains 17 residues. Germline CDR1 and CDR2: SGHRS and YFSETQ. The J segment lost 4 bases and the V segment lost 1 base, leaving 4 bases of the junction unmatched. The CDR3 bases are TGCGCCAGCAGCTTGAGGGGGACTAGCGGGAGGTCAGATACGCAGTATTTT. Encoded protein: CASSLRGTSGRSDTQYF.

This rearrangement joins TRBV5-6 to TRBJ2-5; D not certain. V shed 3 bases and J shed 3 bases, with 12 bases lying between them. The germline V gene encodes CDR1 SGHDT and CDR2 YYEEEE. This CDR3 has 14 residues. CDR3 sequence: CASSSFSSKETQYF. CDR3 coding DNA: TGTGCCAGCAGCTCGTTTTCCAGCAAAGAGACCCAGTACTTC.

On this clone itself: The same CDR3 is also encoded by other DNA sequences in this sample. The chain couples TRBV10-2 to TRBJ1-2; D is possibly TRBD1 (5 bases). Trimming left V 3 bases short and J 8 bases short, with 13 bases between. Germline V gene sequence: CDR1 WSHSY, CDR2 SAAADI. This CDR3 contains 13 residues. The CDR3 nucleotides read TGCGCCAGCAGTGAATTTCAGGGTGGGGGCTACACCTTC. Its protein is CASSEFQGGGYTF.

The gene calls are TRBV9 and TRBJ2-5; no clear D gene. The J call is doubtful: the DNA matches TRBJ2-7 better. The germline V gene has CDR1 SGDLS and CDR2 YYNGEE. This CDR3 has 15 amino acids. The CDR3 nucleotides read TGTGCCAGCAGCTCTAATACGAACCCCACCTACGAGCAGTACTTC. Translating gives CASSSNTNPTYEQYF.

The chain is built from TRBV27 and TRBJ2-1; tentative D call: TRBD2 (5 bases). There are 13 residues in the CDR3. CDR1 and CDR2 (germline): MNHEY, SMNVEV (reference sequence). With 8 bases removed from V and 7 bases from J, the gap between germline ends came to 15 bases. CDR3 in DNA: TGTGCCAGCTTCAGTGGGAGTATGAATGAGCAGTTCTTC. Residues: CASFSGSMNEQFF.

V gene TRBV30 combines with J gene TRBJ1-2; 7 nucleotides agree with TRBD1. The CDR3 runs to 15 residues. In germline, CDR1 is GTSNPN, CDR2 SVGIG (reference sequence). V was pared by 3 bases and J by 4 bases, with 11 bases of the junction left unmatched. DNA of the CDR3: TGTGCCTGGAGAGCTAATCAGGGGGAAGTCTATGGCTACACCTTC. Residues: CAWRANQGEVYGYTF.

This clone appeared a single time. The V gene is TRBV27, the J gene TRBJ1-4; TRBD1 aligns across 9 bases. The ends lost 8 bases at V and 6 bases at J; junction bases unmatched: 10. This CDR3 comprises 15 residues. CDR1 MNHEY and CDR2 SMNVEV come from the germline V gene (reference sequence). The CDR3 loop is CASGTGRKLHEKLFF. CDR3 nucleotide sequence: TGTGCCAGCGGGACAGGGAGGAAATTACATGAAAAACTGTTTTTT.

The CDR3 is CASSNRGLIETQYF. CDR3 coding DNA: TGTGCCAGTAGCAACCGGGGTTTGATAGAGACCCAGTACTTC. This rearrangement joins TRBV19 to TRBJ2-5, with D perhaps matching TRBD2 (5 bases). Trimming left V 6 bases short and J 4 bases short, with 15 bases between. Germline V gene sequence: CDR1 LNHDA, CDR2 SQIVND (reference sequence). This CDR3 has 14 residues.

The V and J genes are TRBV2 and TRBJ1-1, with D perhaps matching TRBD1 (6 bases). CDR3 length: 15 amino acids. Germline CDR1 is SNHLY and CDR2 is FYNNEI. V gave up 6 bases and J gave up 5 bases, with 19 bases separating them. In DNA form, the CDR3 reads TGTGCCAGCAGGGACGACAGGACCCCGGGTACTGAAGCTTTCTTT. Protein product: CASRDDRTPGTEAFF. Full variable domain (rest looked up from reference TRBV2 and TRBJ1-1): EPEVTQTPSHQVTQMGQEVILRCVPISNHLYFYWYRQILGQKVEFLVSFYNNEISEKSEIFDDQFSVERPDGSNFTLKIRSTKLEDSAMYFCASRDDRTPGTEAFFGQGTRLTVV.

This clone has a single count. The V call is TRBV4-1, the J call TRBJ2-7; TRBD2 is a possible D gene (6 bases). Germline V gene sequence: CDR1 MGHRA, CDR2 YSYEKL. There are 11 residues in the CDR3. V was shortened by 7 bases and J by 7 bases, with 11 bases between the two germline ends. The CDR3 loop is CASTAGSEQYF. The CDR3 DNA sequence: TGCGCCAGCACGGCGGGGTCGGAGCAGTACTTC.

The rearrangement uses TRBV6-5 and TRBJ1-2; TRBD1 matches at 7 bases. J was trimmed by 7 bases and V by 2 bases; bases with no gene match: 4. CDR3 length equals 13 residues. Germline assignment: CDR1 MNHEY and CDR2 SVGAGI. CDR3 in DNA: TGTGCCAGCAGTTACGTATCAGGGGGTGGCTACACCTTC. Its protein product is CASSYVSGGGYTF.

On this clone itself: This same CDR3 is encoded by further DNA sequences in the sample. The rearrangement uses TRBV7-8 and TRBJ2-7, with a possible D match to TRBD2 (7 bases). There are 15 residues in the CDR3. Per germline, CDR1 SGHVS and CDR2 FQNEAQ. Trimming took 3 bases from V and 4 from J, leaving 16 bases between them. The chain's CDR3 is CASSLAWGGGYEQYF. As DNA, the CDR3 is TGTGCCAGCAGCTTGGCTTGGGGGGGCGGGTACGAGCAGTACTTC.

The chain employs TRBV29-1 and TRBJ1-5; D possibly corresponds to TRBD1 (5 bases). Germline V gene lookup returns CDR1 SQVTM and CDR2 ANQGSEA. Trimming stripped 1 base from V and 0 bases from J, with 22 bases between. The CDR3 is 19 residues long. DNA for the CDR3: TGCAGCGTTGAAGGTCCCTCCGTTGCCGGGGGGGATAGCAATCAGCCCCAGCATTTT. Translated: CSVEGPSVAGGDSNQPQHF.

The chain's CDR3 is CASSRWEVTGELFF. In DNA, the CDR3 is TGTGCCAGTAGTCGATGGGAGGTGACCGGGGAGCTGTTTTTT. The chain links TRBV19 to TRBJ2-2, with D tentatively TRBD2 (6 bases). The CDR3 runs to 14 residues. Trimming removed 5 bases from V and 5 bases from J, with 12 bases in between. Germline V CDR1 and CDR2: LNHDA, SQIVND (reference sequence).